One sample yielded the 32 T cell receptor beta chains listed below, sequenced in a study of graft-versus-host responses after intestinal transplantation. These receptors have no identified antigens. Only in-frame clones appear in the TCRdb table, and some are missing; sequencing was by immunoSEQ multiplex PCR. Found here are over 90,000 clones, 80% to 95% of them singletons; the top ten hold 0.95% to 1.5%. Sequencing used unstimulated CD8+ T cells sorted from spleen or lymph node cells, obtained before intestinal transplant. These receptors were obtained from a human donor who received an intestinal transplant.

The chain combines TRBV6-1 with TRBJ1-2; 7 bases are a match to TRBD1. This CDR3 comprises 14 residues. V shed 6 bases and J 5 bases; nucleotides not matched to a gene: 9. Germline V gene sequence: CDR1 MNHNS, CDR2 SASEGT. CDR3 coding DNA: TGTGCCAGCAGGCCTTGGGAGGGGGCATATGGCTACACCTTC. This translates into CASRPWEGAYGYTF.

The chain carries TRBV11-2 and TRBJ2-7; D is undetermined. V was pared by 2 bases and J by 3 bases, with 5 bases between. CDR3 length: 12 amino acids. Looked up from germline, CDR1 is SGHAT and CDR2 is FQNNGV. CDR3 in amino acids: CASSLPNYEQYF. CDR3 sequence (DNA): TGTGCCAGCAGCTTACCTAACTACGAGCAGTACTTC.

This rearrangement joins TRBV13 to TRBJ1-1; tentative D call: TRBD1 (5 bases). The CDR3 extends over 14 amino acids. Germline-derived CDR1 and CDR2 are PRHDT and FYEKMQ (reference sequence). The V end lost 5 bases, the J end lost 4 bases, and 14 bases lay between the germline ends. The CDR3 bases are TGTGCCAGCAGCCCCCGCCCGGGGGGCACTGAAGCTTTCTTT. Amino acid sequence: CASSPRPGGTEAFF.

This chain links TRBV7-9 with TRBJ2-7, with D possibly being TRBD2 (5 bases). The CDR3 spans 16 residues. Germline values: CDR1 SEHNR, CDR2 FQNEAQ (reference sequence). Trimming shortened V by 5 bases and J by 2 bases, and 19 bases separated the two germline ends. CDR3 sequence (DNA): TGTGCCAGCAGCCCCCCATCGGGGTTAGGAACCTACGAGCAGTACTTC. Residues: CASSPPSGLGTYEQYF. Supplemented by reference TRBV7-9 and TRBJ2-7, the full variable domain reads DTGVSQNPRHKITKRGQNVTFRCDPISEHNRLYWYRQTLGQGPEFLTYFQNEAQLEKSRLLSDRFSAERPKGSFSTLEIQRTEQGDSAMYLCASSPPSGLGTYEQYFGPGTRLTVT.

Worth noting for this clone: An end of the junction differs from the germline gene, which may be a read error. The chain has TRBV27 and TRBJ2-1; no clear D gene. There are 13 residues in the CDR3. From germline, CDR1 is MNHEY and CDR2 SMNVEV (reference sequence). CDR3 DNA: TGTGCCAGCAGCTCCGCCTCCAACAATGAGCAGTTCTTC. Protein: CASSSASNNEQFF.

The chain combines TRBV6-5 with TRBJ2-1; TRBD2 is a possible D gene (6 bases). The CDR3 consists of 13 residues. Germline CDR1 and CDR2: MNHEY and SVGAGI. The V end lost 10 bases, the J end lost 5 bases, and 15 bases lay between the germline ends. The DNA for the CDR3 is TGTGCCACCCGATTCGGGAGCCACAATGAGCAGTTCTTC. It encodes CATRFGSHNEQFF.

The gene calls are TRBV10-1 and TRBJ2-3; D gene ambiguous. Deletions cut 5 bases from V and 5 bases from J, with 20 bases between. This CDR3 spans 16 amino acids. The germline V gene encodes CDR1 WNHNN and CDR2 SYGVQD (reference sequence). In DNA form, the CDR3 reads TGCGCCAGCAGTTTCAGTCTAGGTAGCATGGGAGATACGCAGTATTTT. Translation gives CASSFSLGSMGDTQYF.

The chain recombines TRBV5-1 with TRBJ2-7, with a tentative D call TRBD2 (5 bases). Germline V gene sequence: CDR1 SGHRS, CDR2 YFSETQ. The germline V and J ends were trimmed by 0 bases and 6 bases, with 13 bases remaining between them. The CDR3 spans 14 residues. This CDR3 reads CASSLAGELGEQYF. The CDR3, as DNA: TGCGCCAGCAGCTTGGCCGGGGAGTTAGGCGAGCAGTACTTC. The whole variable domain, filled in from reference TRBV5-1 and TRBJ2-7, reads KAGVTQTPRYLIKTRGQQVTLSCSPISGHRSVSWYQQTPGQGLQFLFEYFSETQRNKGNFPGRFSGRQFSNSRSEMNVSTLELGDSALYLCASSLAGELGEQYFGPGTRLTVT.

This chain links TRBV4-1 with TRBJ1-1; D gene uncertain. Germline V gives CDR1 MGHRA, CDR2 YSYEKL. Deletions cut 0 bases from V and 0 bases from J, with 8 bases between. CDR3 length: 15 amino acids. For the CDR3, the DNA is TGCGCCAGCAGCCAAGATCCGGGATTGAACACTGAAGCTTTCTTT. Protein product: CASSQDPGLNTEAFF.

The rearrangement joins TRBV18 to TRBJ1-2, with a tentative D call TRBD1 (6 bases). This CDR3 spans 14 amino acids. The germline CDR1 and CDR2 sequences are KGHSH and LQKENI. V lost 3 bases and J lost 6, with 14 bases in between. CDR3 in amino acids: CASSPSGPGDGYTF. The DNA for the CDR3 is TGTGCCAGCTCACCGTCGGGGCCAGGGGATGGCTACACCTTC.

The V gene is TRBV27, the J gene TRBJ1-4; D unclear. CDR1 is MNHEY and CDR2 is SMNVEV in the germline V gene (reference sequence). The V gene lost 0 bases and the J gene lost 6 bases, with 11 bases spanning the gap. There are 15 residues in the CDR3. This CDR3 is CASSLSWQAYEKLFF. CDR3 DNA sequence: TGTGCCAGCAGTTTATCGTGGCAGGCTTATGAAAAACTGTTTTTT.

The chain links TRBV4-1 to TRBJ1-1; the D is unclear. V gave up 5 bases and J gave up 6 bases, with 10 bases separating them. Germline V gene lookup returns CDR1 MGHRA and CDR2 YSYEKL. This CDR3 region has 12 residues. Here the CDR3 reads CASSSTGAEAFF. In DNA, the CDR3 is TGCGCCAGCAGCTCCACTGGGGCTGAAGCTTTCTTT.

The rearrangement uses TRBV25-1 and TRBJ1-1; D is ambiguous. V dropped 4 bases and J dropped 5 bases, with 14 bases sitting between them. The germline V gene has CDR1 MGHDK and CDR2 SYGVNS. CDR3 length: 14 residues. The CDR3 sequence is CASSAGLSGTEAFF. In nucleotides, the CDR3 is TGTGCCAGCAGTGCAGGCCTAAGTGGTACTGAAGCTTTCTTT.

The chain has TRBV5-4 and TRBJ1-2, with TRBD1 as a possible D gene (6 bases). The CDR3 is 14 amino acids. Germline-derived CDR1 and CDR2 are SGHNT and YYREEE (reference sequence). Between the trimmed V and J ends, which lost 10 bases and 5 bases, there was a span of 21 bases. For the CDR3, the DNA is TGTGCCGTCGGCGGGACAAGCCACCGGTATGGCTACACCTTC. This gives the protein CAVGGTSHRYGYTF. Supplemented by reference TRBV5-4 and TRBJ1-2, the full variable domain reads ETGVTQSPTHLIKTRGQQVTLRCSSQSGHNTVSWYQQALGQGPQFIFQYYREEENGRGNFPPRFSGLQFPNYSSELNVNALELDDSALYLCAVGGTSHRYGYTFGSGTRLTVV.

The chain uses TRBV7-2 and TRBJ2-1; tentatively, D is TRBD1 (5 bases). CDR1 SGHTA and CDR2 FQGNSA come from the germline V gene. This CDR3 region has 12 residues. The V end was cut by 1 base, the J end by 9 bases, with 7 bases between. The CDR3 DNA follows: TGTGCCAGCAGCTTAGAGGGGCGTGAGCAGTTCTTC. This codes for CASSLEGREQFF.

This chain connects TRBV6-5 to TRBJ2-5; no clear D. Germline-derived CDR1 and CDR2 are MNHEY and SVGAGI. Trimming removed 0 bases at V and 0 bases at J, with 8 bases between. CDR3 length: 15 residues. The CDR3 DNA reads as TGTGCCAGCAGTTACTCGATCTCGGACCAAGAGACCCAGTACTTC. Translated, it gives CASSYSISDQETQYF.

The chain joins TRBV2 to TRBJ1-1, with a weak D call TRBD1 (5 bases). Germline-derived CDR1 and CDR2 are SNHLY and FYNNEI. V lost 3 bases and J lost 9, with 11 bases in between. There are 12 residues in the CDR3. The CDR3 bases are TGTGCCAGCAGTGAGACAGAGTCCCAAGCTTTCTTT. It specifies CASSETESQAFF.

This sequence joins TRBV5-6 and TRBJ1-1; possible D gene TRBD1, 6 bases. The CDR3 spans 16 residues. The V gene lost 0 bases and the J gene lost 0 bases, with 12 bases spanning the gap. Germline V gives CDR1 SGHDT, CDR2 YYEEEE. The CDR3 spells CASSLDRDLLNTEAFF. In DNA, the CDR3 is TGTGCCAGCAGCTTGGACAGGGACCTATTGAACACTGAAGCTTTCTTT. Full variable domain (rest looked up from reference TRBV5-6 and TRBJ1-1): DAGVTQSPTHLIKTRGQQVTLRCSPKSGHDTVSWYQQALGQGPQFIFQYYEEEERQRGNFPDRFSGHQFPNYSSELNVNALLLGDSALYLCASSLDRDLLNTEAFFGQGTRLTVV.

The rearrangement links TRBV27 to TRBJ1-4; D is undetermined. Germline lookup yields CDR1 MNHEY and CDR2 SMNVEV (reference sequence). The V gene lost 0 bases and the J gene lost 14 bases, with 7 bases spanning the gap. This CDR3 is 11 amino acids long. The CDR3 nucleotides are TGTGCCAGCAGTTTATCATTACAGCTGTTTTTT. Translated: CASSLSLQLFF.

The chain is built from TRBV5-6 and TRBJ1-3; D gene unclear. Germline-derived CDR1 and CDR2 are SGHDT and YYEEEE. Trimming left V 0 bases short and J 4 bases short, with 2 bases between. This CDR3 has 12 amino acids. The CDR3 here is CASSLGGNTIYF. The CDR3 DNA sequence: TGTGCCAGCAGCTTGGGGGGAAACACCATATATTTT.

This chain connects TRBV7-8 to TRBJ2-1, with D maybe TRBD2 (6 bases). The ends were cut back, 1 base at V and 4 bases at J, with 17 bases in the middle. CDR3 length: 17 amino acids. Germline loops: CDR1 SGHVS, CDR2 FQNEAQ. CDR3 sequence reads: CASSLGLAGLPYNEQFF. The CDR3 region has the DNA TGTGCCAGCAGCTTAGGTCTCGCGGGACTTCCATACAATGAGCAGTTCTTC.

J is TRBJ1-3 and V is TRBV12-5, with D unresolved. Trimming took 4 bases from V and 1 from J, leaving 14 bases between them. Germline V gene lookup returns CDR1 LGHNT and CDR2 FRNRAP. This CDR3 has 16 amino acids. CDR3 sequence (DNA): TGTGCTAGTGGTTGGGTGGTCGTGGGGTCTGGAAACACCATATATTTT. This translates into CASGWVVVGSGNTIYF.

This chain links TRBV27 with TRBJ2-1, with TRBD2 matching over 8 bases. Germline assignment: CDR1 MNHEY and CDR2 SMNVEV (reference sequence). Trimming at V came to 2 bases and at J to 8 bases, leaving 8 bases not matched to a gene. The CDR3 has 15 amino acids. The DNA for the CDR3 is TGTGCCAGCAGTTTAAACGGGGGGGCCTGGGATGAGCAGTTCTTC. This encodes CASSLNGGAWDEQFF.

The CDR3 nucleotides read TGTGCCAGCAGCTTAGAATCCCTGGACACAGATACGCAGTATTTT. It translates to CASSLESLDTDTQYF. The rearrangement uses TRBV7-6 and TRBJ2-3, with D uncertain. This CDR3 comprises 15 residues. Trimming removed 1 base at V and 2 bases at J, with 10 bases between. Germline V lookup: CDR1 SGHVS, CDR2 FNYEAQ. Full variable domain (rest looked up from reference TRBV7-6 and TRBJ2-3): GAGVSQSPRYKVTKRGQDVALRCDPISGHVSLYWYRQALGQGPEFLTYFNYEAQQDKSGLPNDRFSAERPEGSISTLTIQRTEQRDSAMYRCASSLESLDTDTQYFGPGTRLTVL.

The chain links TRBV12-1 to TRBJ2-6; the table calls TRBD2, which could not be checked here. TRBV12-1 is a listed pseudogene. This CDR3 has 19 residues. In DNA form, the CDR3 reads TGTGCCAGCAGCGCCGGCTGGGACTGGCTCAACTCTGGGGCCAACGTCCTGACTTTC. Protein: CASSAGWDWLNSGANVLTF.

V and J are TRBV4-1 and TRBJ2-2; D is unresolved. Per germline, CDR1 MGHRA and CDR2 YSYEKL. V was pared by 0 bases and J by 0 bases, with 2 bases between. The CDR3 is 14 residues long. The CDR3 protein is CASSQEPNTGELFF. The CDR3 DNA reads TGCGCCAGCAGCCAAGAGCCGAACACCGGGGAGCTGTTTTTT.

The gene calls are TRBV5-1 and TRBJ2-5; 7 nucleotides agree with TRBD1. The J call is uncertain, as TRBJ2-7 better fits the DNA end. From germline, CDR1 is SGHRS and CDR2 YFSETQ. The length of the CDR3 is 15 residues. For the CDR3, the DNA is TGCGCCAGCAGCTCGACAGGGTGGATAACTTACGAGCAGTACTTC. As protein: CASSSTGWITYEQYF.

The chain recombines TRBV2 with TRBJ2-1; D is possibly TRBD2 (6 bases). The CDR3 is made up of 15 amino acids. Germline values: CDR1 SNHLY, CDR2 FYNNEI. V lost 1 base and J lost 4, with 11 bases in between. The CDR3 region is CASSEVASAYNEQFF. In DNA form, the CDR3 reads TGTGCCAGCAGTGAAGTGGCTAGCGCTTACAATGAGCAGTTCTTC.

The genes are TRBV19 and TRBJ1-5; TRBD1 might be the D (5 bases). Trimming left V 8 bases short and J 4 bases short, with 15 bases between. The CDR3 is 14 residues long. Germline lookup yields CDR1 LNHDA and CDR2 SQIVND (reference sequence). The CDR3 DNA sequence: TGTGCCAGTTCCCAGGGAGGGCCAAATCAGCCCCAGCATTTT. This encodes CASSQGGPNQPQHF.

This chain uses TRBV27 with TRBJ2-3, with 8 nucleotides matching TRBD1. The ends lost 4 bases at V and 5 bases at J; junction bases unmatched: 5. This CDR3 has 14 amino acids. Germline assignment: CDR1 MNHEY and CDR2 SMNVEV (reference sequence). This CDR3 reads CASSWTGFQDTQYF. The CDR3 DNA sequence: TGTGCCAGCAGTTGGACAGGGTTCCAAGATACGCAGTATTTT.

This chain joins TRBV18 and TRBJ2-7; 8 positions match TRBD1. The junction had 11 bases not matched to a gene; V was cut back by 3 bases and J by 7 bases. The germline gives CDR1 KGHSH, CDR2 LQKENI. The CDR3 covers 15 residues. This chain's CDR3 is CASSPSGTGLLEQYF. The CDR3 nucleotides read TGTGCCAGCTCACCCTCCGGGACAGGACTTCTAGAGCAGTACTTC.

The chain uses TRBV5-4 and TRBJ2-5; D perhaps matches TRBD2 (6 bases). V was shortened by 0 bases and J by 4 bases, with 10 bases between the two germline ends. Per the germline V gene, CDR1 is SGHNT and CDR2 is YYREEE (reference sequence). The CDR3 runs to 14 residues. The chain's CDR3 is CASSLAGGLETQYF. For the CDR3, the DNA is TGTGCCAGCAGCTTGGCCGGGGGTTTAGAGACCCAGTACTTC.